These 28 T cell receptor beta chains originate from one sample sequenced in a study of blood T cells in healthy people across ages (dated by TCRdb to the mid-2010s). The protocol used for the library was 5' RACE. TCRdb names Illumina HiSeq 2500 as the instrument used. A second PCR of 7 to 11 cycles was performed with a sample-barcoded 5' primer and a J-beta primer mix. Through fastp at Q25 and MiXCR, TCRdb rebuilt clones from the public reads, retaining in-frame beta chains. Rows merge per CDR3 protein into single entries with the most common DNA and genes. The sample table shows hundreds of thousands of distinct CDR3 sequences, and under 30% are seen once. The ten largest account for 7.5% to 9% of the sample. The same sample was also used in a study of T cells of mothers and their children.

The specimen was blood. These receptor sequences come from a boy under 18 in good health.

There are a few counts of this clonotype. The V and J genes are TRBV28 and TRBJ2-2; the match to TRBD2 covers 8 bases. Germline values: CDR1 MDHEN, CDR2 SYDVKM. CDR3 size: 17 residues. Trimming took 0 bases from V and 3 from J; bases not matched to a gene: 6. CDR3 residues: CASSLWTSGGHTGELFF. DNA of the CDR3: TGTGCCAGCAGTTTATGGACCAGCGGGGGACACACCGGGGAGCTGTTTTTT. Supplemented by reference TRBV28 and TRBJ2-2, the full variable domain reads DVKVTQSSRYLVKRTGEKVFLECVQDMDHENMFWYRQDPGLGLRLIYFSYDVKMKEKGDIPEGYSVSREKKERFSLILESASTNQTSMYLCASSLWTSGGHTGELFFGEGSRLTVL.

CDR3 protein: CASSLDPGPFTPQHF. CDR3 coding DNA: TGTGCCAGCAGTCTCGATCCGGGGCCCTTCACGCCCCAGCATTTT. This rearrangement joins TRBV27 to TRBJ1-5; D perhaps matches TRBD1 (5 bases). The CDR3 contains 15 residues. Trimming cost V 5 bases and J 9 bases, with 20 bases left between them. Germline assignment: CDR1 MNHEY and CDR2 SMNVEV (reference sequence).

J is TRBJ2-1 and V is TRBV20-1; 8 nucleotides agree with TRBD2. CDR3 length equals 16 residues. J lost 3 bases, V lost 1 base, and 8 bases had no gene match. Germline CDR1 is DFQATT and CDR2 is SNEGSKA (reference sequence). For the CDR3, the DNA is TGCAGTGCTAGAGCCCGGTCGCTAGCGGGCTACAATGAGCAGTTCTTC. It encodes CSARARSLAGYNEQFF.

The CDR3 reads CSVERPPGSETQYF. The CDR3 DNA reads TGCAGCGTTGAAAGGCCCCCCGGATCGGAGACCCAGTACTTC. The J gene is TRBJ2-5, the V gene TRBV29-1; no clear D. V lost 2 bases and J 5 bases, leaving 15 bases between the germline ends. CDR1 and CDR2 from the germline V gene are SQVTM and ANQGSEA. The CDR3 loop spans 14 amino acids.

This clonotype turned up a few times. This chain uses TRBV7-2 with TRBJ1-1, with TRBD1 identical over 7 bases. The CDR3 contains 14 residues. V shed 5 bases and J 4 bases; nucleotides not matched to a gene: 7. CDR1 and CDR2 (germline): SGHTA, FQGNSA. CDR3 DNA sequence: TGTGCCAGCAGCCTACAGGGGTCCGGCACTGAAGCTTTCTTT. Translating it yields CASSLQGSGTEAFF.

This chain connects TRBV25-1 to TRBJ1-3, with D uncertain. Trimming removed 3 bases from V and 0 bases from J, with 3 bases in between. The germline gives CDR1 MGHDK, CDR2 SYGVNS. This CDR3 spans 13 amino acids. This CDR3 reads CASSESSGNTIYF. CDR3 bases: TGTGCCAGCAGTGAGAGCTCTGGAAACACCATATATTTT.

The CDR3 here is CAWSEGQGLNIQYF. The CDR3 nucleotides read TGTGCCTGGAGTGAAGGACAGGGATTAAACATTCAGTACTTC. The chain is built from TRBV30 and TRBJ2-4; 8 positions match TRBD1. This CDR3 has 14 residues. The V gene's germline CDR1 is GTSNPN and CDR2 SVGIG (reference sequence). The ends lost 1 base at V and 6 bases at J; junction bases unmatched: 5.

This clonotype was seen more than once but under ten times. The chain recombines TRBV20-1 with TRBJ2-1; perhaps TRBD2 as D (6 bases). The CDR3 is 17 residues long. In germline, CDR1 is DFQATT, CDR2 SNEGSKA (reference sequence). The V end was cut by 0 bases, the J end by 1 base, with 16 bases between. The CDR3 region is CSARDLGRGPSYNEQFF. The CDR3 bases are TGCAGTGCTAGAGATCTCGGGCGGGGCCCTTCCTACAATGAGCAGTTCTTC.

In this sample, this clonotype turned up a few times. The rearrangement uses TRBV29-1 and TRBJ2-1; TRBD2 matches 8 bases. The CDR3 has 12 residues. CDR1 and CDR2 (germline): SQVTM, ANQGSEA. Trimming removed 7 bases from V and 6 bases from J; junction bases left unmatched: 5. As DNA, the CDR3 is TGCAGCGCAGGGACTAGAGGCAATGAGCAGTTCTTC. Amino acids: CSAGTRGNEQFF.

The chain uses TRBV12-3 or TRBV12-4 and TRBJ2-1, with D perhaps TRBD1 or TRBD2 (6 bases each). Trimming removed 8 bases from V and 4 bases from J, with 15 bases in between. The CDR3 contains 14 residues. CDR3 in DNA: TGTGCCAGCGGGTTAGGGGGGCGATACAATGAGCAGTTCTTC. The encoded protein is CASGLGGRYNEQFF.

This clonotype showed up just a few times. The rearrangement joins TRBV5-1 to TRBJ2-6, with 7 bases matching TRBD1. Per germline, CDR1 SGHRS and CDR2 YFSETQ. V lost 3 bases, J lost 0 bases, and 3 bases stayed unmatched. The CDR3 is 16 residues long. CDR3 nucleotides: TGCGCCAGCAGCTCCGACAGGGTCTCTGGGGCCAACGTCCTGACTTTC. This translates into CASSSDRVSGANVLTF.

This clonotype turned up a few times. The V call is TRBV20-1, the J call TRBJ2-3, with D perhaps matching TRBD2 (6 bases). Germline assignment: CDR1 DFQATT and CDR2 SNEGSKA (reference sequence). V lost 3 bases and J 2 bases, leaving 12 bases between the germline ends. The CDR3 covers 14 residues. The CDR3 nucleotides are TGCAGTGCTAGGACATGGCGGGACACAGATACGCAGTATTTT. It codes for CSARTWRDTDTQYF.

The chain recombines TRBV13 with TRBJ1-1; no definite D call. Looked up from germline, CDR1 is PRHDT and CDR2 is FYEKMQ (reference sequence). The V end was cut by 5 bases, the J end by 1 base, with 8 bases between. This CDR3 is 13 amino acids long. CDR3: CASSPNGNTEAFF. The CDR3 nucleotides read TGTGCCAGCAGCCCGAACGGGAACACTGAAGCTTTCTTT.

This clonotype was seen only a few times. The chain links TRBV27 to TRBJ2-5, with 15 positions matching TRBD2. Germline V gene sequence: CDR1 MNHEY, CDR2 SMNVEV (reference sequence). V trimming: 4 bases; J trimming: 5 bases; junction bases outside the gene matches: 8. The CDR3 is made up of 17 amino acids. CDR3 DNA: TGTGCCAGCAGTTCTGGGACTAGCGGGAGGTTTTTTGAGACCCAGTACTTC. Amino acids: CASSSGTSGRFFETQYF.

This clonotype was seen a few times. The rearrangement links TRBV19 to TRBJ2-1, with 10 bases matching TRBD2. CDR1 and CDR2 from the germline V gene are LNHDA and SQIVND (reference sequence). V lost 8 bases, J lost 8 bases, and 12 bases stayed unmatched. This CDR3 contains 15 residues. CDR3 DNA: TGTGCCAGTTCCGTAGCGAGCGGGAGGGTGGATGAGCAGTTCTTC. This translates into CASSVASGRVDEQFF.

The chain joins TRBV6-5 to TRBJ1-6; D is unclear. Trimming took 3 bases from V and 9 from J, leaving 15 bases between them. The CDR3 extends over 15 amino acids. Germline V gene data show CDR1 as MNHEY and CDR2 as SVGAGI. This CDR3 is CASSYSHGAISPLHF. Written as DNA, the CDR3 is TGTGCCAGCAGTTATTCCCACGGAGCAATTTCACCCCTCCACTTT.

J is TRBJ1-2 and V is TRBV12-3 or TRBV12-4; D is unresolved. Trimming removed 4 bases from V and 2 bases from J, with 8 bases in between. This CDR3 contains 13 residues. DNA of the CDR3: TGTGCCAGCAGTTACCCGTTGAACTATGGCTACACCTTC. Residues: CASSYPLNYGYTF.

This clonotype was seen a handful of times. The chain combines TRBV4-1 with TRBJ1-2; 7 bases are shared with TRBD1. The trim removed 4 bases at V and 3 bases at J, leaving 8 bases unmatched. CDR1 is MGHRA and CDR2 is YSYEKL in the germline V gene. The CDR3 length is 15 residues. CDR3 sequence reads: CASSLLAGGDYGYTF. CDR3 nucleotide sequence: TGCGCCAGCAGCCTTCTGGCAGGGGGGGACTATGGCTACACCTTC.

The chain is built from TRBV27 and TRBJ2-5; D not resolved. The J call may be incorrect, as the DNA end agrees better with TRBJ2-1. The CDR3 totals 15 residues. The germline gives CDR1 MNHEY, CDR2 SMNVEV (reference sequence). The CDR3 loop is CASSLRLQVGDEQFF. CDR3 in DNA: TGTGCCAGCAGTTTGCGGCTGCAAGTAGGCGATGAGCAGTTCTTC.

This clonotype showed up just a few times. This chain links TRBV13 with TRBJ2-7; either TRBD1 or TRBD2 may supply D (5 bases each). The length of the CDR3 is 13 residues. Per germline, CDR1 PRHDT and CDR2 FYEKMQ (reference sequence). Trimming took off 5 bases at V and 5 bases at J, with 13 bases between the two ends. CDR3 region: CASSMGPQNEQYF. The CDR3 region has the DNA TGTGCCAGCAGCATGGGACCTCAGAACGAGCAGTACTTC.

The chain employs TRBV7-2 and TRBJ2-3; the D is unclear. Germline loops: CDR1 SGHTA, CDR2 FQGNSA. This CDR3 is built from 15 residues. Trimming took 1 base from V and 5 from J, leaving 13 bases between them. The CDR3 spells CASSLGQVLVDTQYF. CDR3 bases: TGTGCCAGCAGCTTAGGTCAAGTCTTGGTAGATACGCAGTATTTT.

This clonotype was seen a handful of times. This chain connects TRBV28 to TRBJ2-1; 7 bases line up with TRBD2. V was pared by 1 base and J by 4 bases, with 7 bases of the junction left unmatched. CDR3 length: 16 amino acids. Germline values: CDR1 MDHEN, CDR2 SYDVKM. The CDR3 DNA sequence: TGTGCCAGCAGTTTATCTCGAAGCGGGAAATACAATGAGCAGTTCTTC. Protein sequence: CASSLSRSGKYNEQFF.

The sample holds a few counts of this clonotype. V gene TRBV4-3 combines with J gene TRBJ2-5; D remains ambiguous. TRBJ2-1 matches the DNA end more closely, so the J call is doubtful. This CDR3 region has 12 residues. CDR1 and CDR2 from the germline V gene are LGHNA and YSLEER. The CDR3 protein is CASSQDSGEQFF. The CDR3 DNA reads TGCGCCAGCAGCCAAGATTCGGGTGAGCAGTTCTTC.

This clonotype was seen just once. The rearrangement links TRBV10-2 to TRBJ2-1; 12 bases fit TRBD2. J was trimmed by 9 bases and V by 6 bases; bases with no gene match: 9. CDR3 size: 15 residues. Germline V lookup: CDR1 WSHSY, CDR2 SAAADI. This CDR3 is CASRDPSGGAFEQFF. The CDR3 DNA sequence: TGCGCCAGCAGGGACCCTAGCGGGGGGGCCTTTGAGCAGTTCTTC.

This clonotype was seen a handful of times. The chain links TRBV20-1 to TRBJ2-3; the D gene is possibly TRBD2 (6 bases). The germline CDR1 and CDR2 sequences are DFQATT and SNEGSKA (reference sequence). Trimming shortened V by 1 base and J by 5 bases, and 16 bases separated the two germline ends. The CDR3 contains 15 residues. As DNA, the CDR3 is TGCAGTGCTAGAGCCCCGGCGGGGTCCGGAGATACGCAGTATTTT. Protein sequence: CSARAPAGSGDTQYF.

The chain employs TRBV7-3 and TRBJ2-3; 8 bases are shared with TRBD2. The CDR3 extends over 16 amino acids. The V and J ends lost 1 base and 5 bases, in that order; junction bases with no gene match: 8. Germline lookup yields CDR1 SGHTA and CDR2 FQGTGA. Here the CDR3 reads CASSLIGAGGRDTQYF. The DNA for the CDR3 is TGTGCCAGCAGCTTAATCGGGGCGGGAGGAAGAGATACGCAGTATTTT.

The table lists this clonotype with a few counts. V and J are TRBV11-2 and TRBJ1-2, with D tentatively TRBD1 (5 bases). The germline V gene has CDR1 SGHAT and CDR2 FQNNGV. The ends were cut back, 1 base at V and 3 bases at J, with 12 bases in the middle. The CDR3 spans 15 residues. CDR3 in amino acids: CASSLVWRGHYGYTF. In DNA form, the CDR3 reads TGTGCCAGCAGCTTAGTATGGAGGGGCCACTATGGCTACACCTTC.

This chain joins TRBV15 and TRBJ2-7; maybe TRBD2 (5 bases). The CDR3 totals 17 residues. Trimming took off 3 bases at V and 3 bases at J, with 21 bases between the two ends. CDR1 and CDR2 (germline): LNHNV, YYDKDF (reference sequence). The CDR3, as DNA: TGTGCCACCAGCAGGGCTTACGGCGGCGGGCTCTACTACGAGCAGTACTTC. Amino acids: CATSRAYGGGLYYEQYF.